These 24 T cell receptor beta chains originate from one sample sequenced in a study of T cells after yellow fever vaccination. One entry per CDR3 protein results from TCRdb running MiXCR on the 5' RACE reads. The sample includes about 69,000 distinct CDR3 sequences, 4.5% to 7.5% of them seen just once. The sequenced sample was CD4+ T cells sorted from PBMCs, obtained approximately 16 days after the first yellow fever vaccination. The receptors shown here come from a man younger than 35 who received the YFV17D yellow fever vaccine.

A word on this clonotype: A much larger clone lies one base from this, so it may be a read error. The gene calls are TRBV6-1 and TRBJ2-1, with TRBD2 matching 7 bases. This CDR3 has 13 residues. CDR1 is MNHNS and CDR2 is SASEGT in the germline V gene. The V segment lost 1 base and the J segment 8 bases; nucleotides outside the gene matches: 2. The DNA of the CDR3 is TGTGCCAGCAGTGAAGGGACTAGTGATGAGCAGTTCTTC. Translating it yields CASSEGTSDEQFF.

This clonotype was detected ten times or more. The rearrangement links TRBV20-1 to TRBJ2-7; 7 bases align to TRBD2. CDR1 and CDR2 from the germline V gene are DFQATT and SNEGSKA (reference sequence). V dropped 7 bases and J dropped 6; count of bases not matched to a gene: 12. This CDR3 is 13 amino acids long. CDR3 protein: CSVRGLRAGEQYF. The CDR3 DNA reads as TGCAGTGTCCGGGGACTACGAGCGGGCGAGCAGTACTTC.

Ten or more counts support this clonotype. The chain employs TRBV4-1 and TRBJ2-1, with TRBD2 matching over 7 bases. Germline CDR1 reads MGHRA; CDR2 reads YSYEKL. CDR3 length: 15 residues. V dropped 4 bases and J dropped 6; count of bases not matched to a gene: 9. The DNA for the CDR3 is TGCGCCAGCAGCCTCAGACTAGCCGTGGCCAATGAGCAGTTCTTC. Protein: CASSLRLAVANEQFF.

This clonotype was observed at least ten times. The rearrangement joins TRBV20-1 to TRBJ1-6, with TRBD1 matching over 8 bases. CDR3 length: 14 amino acids. Germline trimming cut 3 bases from V and 10 bases from J; bases unmatched to any gene: 8. Germline V lookup: CDR1 DFQATT, CDR2 SNEGSKA (reference sequence). In DNA, the CDR3 is TGCAGTGCTAGCGGGCCAGGGGGCGGATCACCCCTCCACTTT. Translated: CSASGPGGGSPLHF.

The table lists this clonotype with many counts. The chain uses TRBV7-2 and TRBJ1-2; the match to TRBD1 covers 8 bases. The CDR3 runs to 15 residues. CDR1 and CDR2 from the germline V gene are SGHTA and FQGNSA. After removal of 5 bases from V and 7 bases from J, the junction contained 12 bases not matched to a gene. CDR3 region: CASSLQFGQGAGYTF. In DNA, the CDR3 is TGTGCCAGCAGCCTACAGTTCGGGCAGGGGGCTGGCTACACCTTC.

This clonotype was recorded at least ten times. The CDR3 protein is CASSSRLAGLQYV. CDR3 coding DNA: TGTGCCAGCAGTTCAAGACTAGCGGGGTTACAGTACGTC. J is TRBJ2-7 and V is TRBV6-5; TRBD2 matches 11 bases. The V gene end was trimmed by 4 bases and the J gene end by 10 bases; junction bases not matched to a gene: 6. The CDR3 is 13 amino acids. Germline CDR1 reads MNHEY; CDR2 reads SVGAGI.

This clonotype was recorded at least ten times. CDR3 bases: TGTGCCAGCAGCCTGCTCCAGGGGGGAACTGAAGCTTTCTTT. This sequence encodes CASSLLQGGTEAFF. The rearrangement joins TRBV11-2 to TRBJ1-1; 7 nucleotides agree with TRBD1. After removal of 5 bases from V and 5 bases from J, the junction contained 8 bases not matched to a gene. Germline V CDR1 and CDR2: SGHAT, FQNNGV. The CDR3 has 14 amino acids.

This clonotype has a count of ten or more. The chain is built from TRBV5-1 and TRBJ2-1; D uncertain. With 2 bases removed from V and 10 bases from J, the gap between germline ends came to 13 bases. The CDR3 is 13 amino acids. Germline V gene data show CDR1 as SGHRS and CDR2 as YFSETQ. The CDR3 nucleotides read TGCGCCAGCAGCTTTGGCGAGTGGCAGGAGCAGTTCTTC. Encoded protein: CASSFGEWQEQFF. Variable domain in full (rest from reference TRBV5-1 and TRBJ2-1): KAGVTQTPRYLIKTRGQQVTLSCSPISGHRSVSWYQQTPGQGLQFLFEYFSETQRNKGNFPGRFSGRQFSNSRSEMNVSTLELGDSALYLCASSFGEWQEQFFGPGTRLTVL.

Ten or more counts support this clonotype. The rearrangement uses TRBV5-1 and TRBJ1-1; 8 bases align to TRBD1. Trimming at V came to 4 bases and at J to 3 bases, leaving 8 bases not matched to a gene. CDR1 is SGHRS, CDR2 YFSETQ, per germline. The CDR3 covers 15 residues. The CDR3 is CASSPRTGLDTEAFF. CDR3 coding DNA: TGCGCCAGCAGCCCCCGGACAGGGCTGGACACTGAAGCTTTCTTT.

This clonotype has ten or more counts. The V call is TRBV7-2, the J call TRBJ1-5; weak D call: TRBD1 (6 bases). From germline, CDR1 is SGHTA and CDR2 FQGNSA. Between the trimmed V and J ends, which lost 2 bases and 3 bases, there was a span of 11 bases. The CDR3 totals 15 residues. CDR3 DNA: TGTGCCAGCAGCTTACCGACAGGAAACAATCAGCCCCAGCATTTT. This gives the protein CASSLPTGNNQPQHF.

This clonotype was seen ten or more times. The V gene is TRBV7-2, the J gene TRBJ2-5; D gene ambiguous. V dropped 4 bases and J dropped 2 bases, with 5 bases sitting between them. This CDR3 has 12 amino acids. Germline V gives CDR1 SGHTA, CDR2 FQGNSA. The CDR3 here is CASSSYQETQYF. The CDR3 coding sequence is TGTGCCAGCAGCTCCTATCAAGAGACCCAGTACTTC.

Comments on this clonotype: With a much larger clone just one base away, this may be a read error. The chain uses TRBV24-1 and TRBJ1-5; D is unresolved. Trimming left V 3 bases short and J 7 bases short, with 6 bases between. Germline V lookup: CDR1 KGHDR, CDR2 SFDVKD. This CDR3 spans 12 amino acids. Written as DNA, the CDR3 is TGTGCCACCAGTGATACTGAGCAGCCCCAGCATTTT. It encodes CATSDTEQPQHF.

About this clonotype: Since a much larger clone is just one base distant, this may be a read error. The J gene is TRBJ2-3, the V gene TRBV2; 7 bases are shared with TRBD2. CDR3 length equals 16 residues. The V gene's germline CDR1 is SNHLY and CDR2 FYNNEI. The DNA of the CDR3 is TGTGGCAGCAGTAAACCGGGACTAACCGTTGAAGATACGCAGTATTTT. Translating it yields CGSSKPGLTVEDTQYF.

This clonotype was counted at least ten times. The CDR3 region has the DNA TGTGCCAGCAGCGCCATTGGGGGGTCCCCAATGGGGACCCAGTACTTC. It translates to CASSAIGGSPMGTQYF. This chain joins TRBV7-2 and TRBJ2-5, with a possible D match to TRBD2 (6 bases). V dropped 5 bases and J dropped 7 bases, with 23 bases sitting between them. The CDR3 length is 16 residues. The germline gives CDR1 SGHTA, CDR2 FQGNSA.

This clonotype came up many times. The V gene is TRBV7-8, the J gene TRBJ2-1; 7 bases are shared with TRBD2. CDR1 and CDR2 (germline): SGHVS, FQNEAQ. CDR3 length: 15 residues. After removal of 5 bases from V and 2 bases from J, the junction contained 6 bases not matched to a gene. The CDR3 region is CASSRVGGTYNEQFF. CDR3 DNA: TGTGCCAGCAGCCGCGTCGGGGGGACCTACAATGAGCAGTTCTTC.

The chain recombines TRBV7-2 with TRBJ2-3, with TRBD1 matching over 8 bases. CDR1 is SGHTA, CDR2 FQGNSA, per germline. There are 13 residues in the CDR3. Trimming at V came to 5 bases and at J to 5 bases, leaving 3 bases not matched to a gene. The CDR3: CASSQGQEDTQYF. CDR3 in DNA: TGTGCCAGCAGCCAGGGACAGGAAGATACGCAGTATTTT.

The chain joins TRBV7-9 to TRBJ2-6; D tentatively fits TRBD1 or TRBD2 (5 bases each). V dropped 2 bases and J dropped 3 bases, with 8 bases sitting between them. Germline V gene data show CDR1 as SEHNR and CDR2 as FQNEAQ (reference sequence). This CDR3 contains 15 residues. CDR3 in amino acids: CASSLRGDGANVLTF. The CDR3 DNA follows: TGTGCCAGCAGCTTAAGAGGGGATGGGGCCAACGTCCTGACTTTC.

This clonotype was detected many times. CDR3 loop: CASSFGAGTFVGYTF. The CDR3 nucleotides are TGTGCCAGCAGCTTTGGGGCAGGGACATTCGTTGGCTACACCTTC. The chain recombines TRBV7-9 with TRBJ1-2; D might be TRBD1 (6 bases). Germline assignment: CDR1 SEHNR and CDR2 FQNEAQ (reference sequence). The CDR3 spans 15 residues. Trimming cost V 3 bases and J 7 bases, with 18 bases left between them.

This clonotype was found many times. One junction end does not reproduce the germline sequence, and a read error may be involved. The DNA for the CDR3 is TGTGCCAGCAGATTAGCGGAGCGGAACACCGGGGAGCTGTTTTTT. Amino acid sequence: CASRLAERNTGELFF. V usage is TRBV12-3 or TRBV12-4 and J usage is TRBJ2-2; TRBD2 might be the D (6 bases). The CDR3 contains 15 residues.

This clonotype was picked up many times. The chain uses TRBV12-3 or TRBV12-4 and TRBJ2-5; TRBD2 matches at 10 bases. V dropped 6 bases and J dropped 2; count of bases not matched to a gene: 9. The CDR3 spans 16 residues. CDR3 amino acids: CASSWTSGTIQETQYF. In nucleotides, the CDR3 is TGTGCCAGCAGCTGGACTAGCGGAACGATACAAGAGACCCAGTACTTC.

A word on this clonotype: A read error may be the cause here, since a much bigger clone is one base away. V usage is TRBV3-1 and J usage is TRBJ2-3; TRBD2 aligns across 8 bases. The CDR3 runs 16 residues. V dropped 5 bases and J dropped 0; count of bases not matched to a gene: 7. The germline V gene has CDR1 LGHDT and CDR2 YNNKEL (reference sequence). This chain's CDR3 is CASSSLAEASTDTQYF. CDR3 DNA sequence: TGTGCCAGCAGCTCACTAGCGGAGGCTAGCACAGATACGCAGTATTTT.

In its sample, this clonotype was seen many times. The rearrangement uses TRBV10-3 and TRBJ1-1; D may be TRBD1 (6 bases). This CDR3 has 15 residues. The germline V gene has CDR1 ENHRY and CDR2 SYGVKD. V shed 5 bases and J shed 3 bases, with 16 bases lying between them. DNA of the CDR3: TGTGCCATCAGTTCAGGGGATGGGGGAGACACTGAAGCTTTCTTT. As protein: CAISSGDGGDTEAFF.

This clonotype has a count of ten or more. This chain links TRBV6-5 with TRBJ2-3; 9 bases line up with TRBD1. Germline V gives CDR1 MNHEY, CDR2 SVGAGI. The V segment lost 2 bases and the J segment 5 bases; nucleotides outside the gene matches: 11. The CDR3 covers 17 residues. This CDR3 is CASSYPPSPGQGDTQYF. The CDR3 DNA follows: TGTGCCAGCAGTTACCCACCATCGCCGGGACAGGGAGATACGCAGTATTTT.

There are many counts of this clonotype. The chain recombines TRBV5-1 with TRBJ2-7, with 11 bases fitting TRBD2. Per germline, CDR1 SGHRS and CDR2 YFSETQ. The CDR3 runs 17 residues. Germline trimming cut 3 bases from V and 0 bases from J; bases unmatched to any gene: 8. The CDR3 DNA reads TGCGCCAGCAGCTCTTCTCCGGGGACTAGCGGCTCCTACGAGCAGTACTTC. Protein: CASSSSPGTSGSYEQYF. Full variable domain (rest looked up from reference TRBV5-1 and TRBJ2-7): KAGVTQTPRYLIKTRGQQVTLSCSPISGHRSVSWYQQTPGQGLQFLFEYFSETQRNKGNFPGRFSGRQFSNSRSEMNVSTLELGDSALYLCASSSSPGTSGSYEQYFGPGTRLTVT.